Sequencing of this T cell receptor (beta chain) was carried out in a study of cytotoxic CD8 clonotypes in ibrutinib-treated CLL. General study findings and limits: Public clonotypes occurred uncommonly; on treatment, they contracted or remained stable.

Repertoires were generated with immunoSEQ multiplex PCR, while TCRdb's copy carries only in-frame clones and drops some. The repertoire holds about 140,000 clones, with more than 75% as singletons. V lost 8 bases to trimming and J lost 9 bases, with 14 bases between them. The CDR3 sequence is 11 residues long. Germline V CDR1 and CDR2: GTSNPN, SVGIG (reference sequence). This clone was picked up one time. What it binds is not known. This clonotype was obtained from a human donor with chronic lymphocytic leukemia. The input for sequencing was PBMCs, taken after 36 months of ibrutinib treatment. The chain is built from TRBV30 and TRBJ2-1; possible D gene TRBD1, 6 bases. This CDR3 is CAPQGDGEQFF. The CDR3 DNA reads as TGTGCCCCACAGGGAGATGGTGAGCAGTTCTTC.